A single sample is the source of the 14 T cell receptor beta chains below, sequenced in a study of a mutant IDH1 vaccine in newly diagnosed glioma (dated by TCRdb to the early 2020s). The intended sense of this specimen's time point label: week 23, last vaccination. Each vaccine dose, consisting of 300 ug of a 20-mer mutant IDH1 peptide in Montanide, was administered subcutaneously with topical imiquimod. Receptor amplification or capture employed the immunoSEQ multiplex PCR assay. TCRdb carries this immuneACCESS record with in-frame sequences only. Its versions omit some clonotypes, under half of them owing to an unresolved V gene in the studies checked, with the rest unexplained. The sample table shows 35,000 to 50,000 clones, and about 91% are seen once. The ten biggest clones cover around 4% of the sample. For these receptors, no antigen is known. Sequencing was performed on PBMCs, taken from a glioma patient whose treatment included an IDH1 peptide vaccine. These TCRs come from a man in his fifties or sixties with glioma.

The V and J genes are TRBV28 and TRBJ1-1; no definite D call. Trimming left V 5 bases short and J 0 bases short, with 4 bases between. The CDR3 contains 12 residues. The germline CDR1 and CDR2 sequences are MDHEN and SYDVKM. CDR3 in amino acids: CASSPVNTEAFF. The CDR3 nucleotides read TGTGCCAGCAGTCCAGTGAACACTGAAGCTTTCTTT.

The genes are TRBV9 and TRBJ1-4, with D uncertain. Germline lookup yields CDR1 SGDLS and CDR2 YYNGEE. V gave up 3 bases and J gave up 0 bases, with 9 bases separating them. The CDR3 runs 15 residues. The CDR3 region has the DNA TGTGCCAGCAGCGCGAACGGAGCAACTAATGAAAAACTGTTTTTT. Translation: CASSANGATNEKLFF.

This chain uses TRBV5-1 with TRBJ1-2, with D possibly TRBD1 on 5 matching bases. Trimming pared 0 bases from V and 4 bases from J, leaving 13 bases between. Germline lookup yields CDR1 SGHRS and CDR2 YFSETQ. The CDR3 is 15 residues long. In DNA, the CDR3 is TGCGCCAGCAGCTTGGGGGTACGGGGCGCCTATGGCTACACCTTC. Its protein product is CASSLGVRGAYGYTF.

The J gene is TRBJ2-7, the V gene TRBV15; weak D call: TRBD1 (6 bases). Germline V gives CDR1 LNHNV, CDR2 YYDKDF (reference sequence). The V and J ends lost 1 base and 0 bases respectively, with 7 bases between them. There are 14 residues in the CDR3. The CDR3 sequence: CATSRADSSYEQYF. The CDR3, as DNA: TGTGCCACCAGCAGAGCGGACAGCTCCTACGAGCAGTACTTC.

The sample holds a few counts of this clone. The chain employs TRBV30 and TRBJ1-1; 9 bases map to TRBD1. Trimming took 4 bases from V and 6 from J; bases not matched to a gene: 9. CDR1 and CDR2 (germline): GTSNPN, SVGIG (reference sequence). The CDR3 is made up of 14 amino acids. The CDR3 is CAWTRGQGVSEAFF. Here the CDR3 DNA reads TGTGCCTGGACGCGGGGACAGGGTGTGTCTGAAGCTTTCTTT.

The rearrangement joins TRBV6-5 to TRBJ2-3; D remains ambiguous. Germline CDR1 reads MNHEY; CDR2 reads SVGAGI. Trimming stripped 8 bases from V and 4 bases from J, with 7 bases between. This CDR3 region has 11 residues. As DNA, the CDR3 is TGTGCCAGCCGACGGGCAGATACGCAGTATTTT. It translates to CASRRADTQYF.

The chain carries TRBV30 and TRBJ1-1, with 10 bases that match TRBD1. The junction had 10 bases not matched to a gene; V was cut back by 4 bases and J by 11 bases. Germline loops: CDR1 GTSNPN, CDR2 SVGIG (reference sequence). The CDR3 runs 13 residues. The CDR3 here is CAWKGQGTTEAFF. CDR3 sequence (DNA): TGTGCCTGGAAGGGACAGGGGACAACGGAGGCTTTCTTT.

The gene calls are TRBV7-9 and TRBJ2-2; a possible D gene is TRBD2 (6 bases). Trimming removed 7 bases at V and 3 bases at J, with 15 bases between. This CDR3 is built from 15 residues. CDR1 and CDR2 from the germline V gene are SEHNR and FQNEAQ (reference sequence). The CDR3 DNA reads TGTGCCAGCATTGAGGGCGGGATGCACACCGGGGAGCTGTTTTTT. Translation gives CASIEGGMHTGELFF.

V is TRBV28 and J is TRBJ2-2; D is possibly TRBD2 (6 bases). CDR1 is MDHEN and CDR2 is SYDVKM in the germline V gene. This CDR3 has 14 residues. Deletions cut 3 bases from V and 4 bases from J, with 9 bases between. In nucleotides, the CDR3 is TGTGCCAGCAGTTTTTTGGGGGGCACCGGGGAGCTGTTTTTT. Its translation is CASSFLGGTGELFF.

The V gene is TRBV7-2, the J gene TRBJ2-3; TRBD2 agrees at 11 bases. Losses at the gene ends were 2 bases for V and 4 bases for J; bases not matched to a gene: 8. Looked up from germline, CDR1 is SGHTA and CDR2 is FQGNSA. The CDR3 loop spans 17 amino acids. CDR3 bases: TGTGCCAGCAGCTTATGGGGTAGCGGGGGGGCCGCAGATACGCAGTATTTT. Encoded protein: CASSLWGSGGAADTQYF.

The chain links TRBV6-5 to TRBJ1-4; a possible D gene is TRBD1 (5 bases). Trimming removed 6 bases at V and 8 bases at J, with 13 bases between. CDR3 length: 13 amino acids. CDR1 is MNHEY and CDR2 is SVGAGI in the germline V gene. The DNA of the CDR3 is TGTGCCAGCAGCCTTCGGGCAGGGGAAAAACTGTTTTTT. It specifies CASSLRAGEKLFF.

A few counts support this clone. The V call is TRBV6-5, the J call TRBJ1-1; 8 nucleotides match TRBD1. The CDR3 is 15 residues long. From germline, CDR1 is MNHEY and CDR2 SVGAGI. J lost 0 bases, V lost 5 bases, and 5 bases had no gene match. DNA for the CDR3: TGTGCCAGCAGTAACGGACAGGGCATGAACACTGAAGCTTTCTTT. Protein sequence: CASSNGQGMNTEAFF.

This clone was counted once. Here the CDR3 DNA reads TGCGCCAGCAGCTTGGAATCTAGCGGTGGTCCAGATACGCAGTATTTT. Its protein is CASSLESSGGPDTQYF. The gene calls are TRBV5-1 and TRBJ2-3; 7 bases align to TRBD2. CDR1 is SGHRS, CDR2 YFSETQ, per germline. The trim removed 0 bases at V and 4 bases at J, leaving 8 bases unmatched. The CDR3 runs to 16 residues.

The V call is TRBV7-9, the J call TRBJ2-1, with 9 bases aligning to TRBD2. The length of the CDR3 is 15 residues. CDR1 SEHNR and CDR2 FQNEAQ come from the germline V gene (reference sequence). V trimming: 5 bases; J trimming: 8 bases; junction bases outside the gene matches: 10. The chain's CDR3 is CASSLRGGGADEQFF. The CDR3 region has the DNA TGTGCCAGCAGCCTCCGGGGCGGGGGGGCAGATGAGCAGTTCTTC.